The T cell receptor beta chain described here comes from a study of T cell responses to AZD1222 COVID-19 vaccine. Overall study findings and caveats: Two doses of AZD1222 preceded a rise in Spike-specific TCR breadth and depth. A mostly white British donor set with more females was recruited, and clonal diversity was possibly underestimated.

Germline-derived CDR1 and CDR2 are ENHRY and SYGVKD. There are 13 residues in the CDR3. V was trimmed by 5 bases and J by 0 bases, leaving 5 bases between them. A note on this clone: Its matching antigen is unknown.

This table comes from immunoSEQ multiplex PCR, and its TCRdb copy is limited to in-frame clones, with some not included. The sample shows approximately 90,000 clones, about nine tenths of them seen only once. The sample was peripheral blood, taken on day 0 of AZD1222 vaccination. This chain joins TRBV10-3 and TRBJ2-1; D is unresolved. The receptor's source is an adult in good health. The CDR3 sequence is CAISQSSYNEQFF. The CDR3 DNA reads TGTGCCATCAGTCAAAGCTCCTACAATGAGCAGTTCTTC.